This entry lists 21 T cell receptor beta chains sequenced from one sample in a study of T cell responses to AZD1222 COVID-19 vaccine. The protocol was immunoSEQ multiplex PCR, while the TCRdb copy is restricted to in-frame clones and leaves out a portion. The sample shows 70,000 to 95,000 clones, around 81% of them seen only once. The sequencing used peripheral blood, collected on day 0 of AZD1222 vaccination. The receptor set was obtained from an adult in good health.

The chain uses TRBV4-1 and TRBJ1-6; no clear D gene. This CDR3 spans 16 amino acids. Trimming took 3 bases from V and 12 from J, leaving 21 bases between them. Germline lookup yields CDR1 MGHRA and CDR2 YSYEKL. CDR3 amino acids: CASSHPGGQDRRPLHF. Here the CDR3 DNA reads TGCGCCAGCAGCCACCCTGGAGGGCAGGATAGAAGACCCCTCCACTTT.

V usage is TRBV5-1 and J usage is TRBJ1-4; 8 bases are a match to TRBD1. CDR3 size: 15 residues. V lost 0 bases to trimming and J lost 5 bases; unmatched junction nucleotides: 3. Germline lookup yields CDR1 SGHRS and CDR2 YFSETQ. The CDR3 here is CASSLGAGGNEKLFF. Here the CDR3 DNA reads TGCGCCAGCAGCTTGGGGGCAGGGGGCAATGAAAAACTGTTTTTT.

For the CDR3, the DNA is TGTGCCAGCAGCTTAGGGCTAGTGGAGACCGGGGAGCTGTTTTTT. Residues: CASSLGLVETGELFF. The chain combines TRBV7-2 with TRBJ2-2; D is undetermined. Looked up from germline, CDR1 is SGHTA and CDR2 is FQGNSA. Trimming shortened V by 1 base and J by 5 bases, and 11 bases separated the two germline ends. The CDR3 contains 15 residues.

The genes are TRBV6-1 and TRBJ2-2; D is unclear. Trimming shortened V by 6 bases and J by 4 bases, and 6 bases separated the two germline ends. Germline V lookup: CDR1 MNHNS, CDR2 SASEGT. The CDR3 extends over 12 amino acids. The CDR3 here is CASSHSTGELFF. The CDR3 coding sequence is TGTGCCAGCAGCCACAGCACCGGGGAGCTGTTTTTT.

The chain employs TRBV5-1 and TRBJ1-6, with 7 bases identical to TRBD1. From germline, CDR1 is SGHRS and CDR2 YFSETQ. J was trimmed by 1 base and V by 4 bases; bases with no gene match: 8. This CDR3 is 17 amino acids long. The chain's CDR3 is CASSLTGDRSYNSPLHF. The CDR3 nucleotides are TGCGCCAGCAGCCTCACGGGGGACAGATCCTATAATTCACCCCTCCACTTT.

V and J are TRBV30 and TRBJ1-4; 7 bases align to TRBD1. The CDR3 runs 15 residues. V was pared by 2 bases and J by 4 bases, with 7 bases of the junction left unmatched. The V gene's germline CDR1 is GTSNPN and CDR2 SVGIG (reference sequence). The CDR3 spells CAWSLGTALNEKLFF. For the CDR3, the DNA is TGTGCCTGGAGTCTTGGGACAGCCCTTAATGAAAAACTGTTTTTT.

The V and J genes are TRBV4-1 and TRBJ1-4; TRBD1 agrees at 10 bases. Per germline, CDR1 MGHRA and CDR2 YSYEKL. The CDR3 contains 17 residues. With V trimmed by 3 bases and J by 5 bases, 9 bases remained unmatched. Here the CDR3 DNA reads TGCGCCAGCAGCCAGAGACAGGGGGCTAAAGGGAATGAAAAACTGTTTTTT. Translation gives CASSQRQGAKGNEKLFF.

The chain couples TRBV29-1 to TRBJ2-5, with D perhaps TRBD2 (6 bases). Trimming took 5 bases from V and 1 from J, leaving 11 bases between them. Germline V CDR1 and CDR2: SQVTM, ANQGSEA. This CDR3 has 13 residues. CDR3 bases: TGCAGCGTTCGGCGGGACTCCCAAGAGACCCAGTACTTC. This sequence encodes CSVRRDSQETQYF.

The chain links TRBV6-5 to TRBJ2-3, with D maybe TRBD1 (5 bases). The CDR3 spans 15 residues. V was clipped by 2 bases and J by 3 bases, with 12 bases between them. Germline assignment: CDR1 MNHEY and CDR2 SVGAGI. The chain's CDR3 is CASSYGQGGTDTQYF. For the CDR3, the DNA is TGTGCCAGCAGTTACGGGCAGGGTGGTACAGATACGCAGTATTTT.

This clone was found once. The chain joins TRBV7-9 to TRBJ1-4, with D perhaps matching TRBD1 (5 bases). The CDR3 totals 13 residues. The V gene lost 7 bases and the J gene lost 8 bases, with 14 bases spanning the gap. The germline V gene has CDR1 SEHNR and CDR2 FQNEAQ (reference sequence). The CDR3 DNA is TGTGCCAGCACCGTCGGGGGTTCGGAAAAACTGTTTTTT. Translated, it gives CASTVGGSEKLFF.

This sequence joins TRBV2 and TRBJ2-5; 10 bases align to TRBD2. After removal of 5 bases from V and 4 bases from J, the junction contained 4 bases not matched to a gene. From germline, CDR1 is SNHLY and CDR2 FYNNEI. The CDR3 contains 14 residues. CDR3 bases: TGTGCCAGCAGTTCCGGACTAGCGGCAGAGACCCAGTACTTC. Translating gives CASSSGLAAETQYF.

The rearrangement joins TRBV28 to TRBJ2-1; a possible D gene is TRBD2 (6 bases). Germline CDR1 and CDR2: MDHEN and SYDVKM. Trimming cost V 2 bases and J 0 bases, with 14 bases left between them. The CDR3 runs 17 residues. The CDR3 bases are TGTGCCAGCAGTTTACCCCGAGCCGGGAGCTCCTACAATGAGCAGTTCTTC. Translation gives CASSLPRAGSSYNEQFF.

The chain uses TRBV28 and TRBJ2-7; the D gene is possibly TRBD1 (6 bases). This CDR3 contains 15 residues. V dropped 6 bases and J dropped 5 bases, with 20 bases sitting between them. Per the germline V gene, CDR1 is MDHEN and CDR2 is SYDVKM. In DNA, the CDR3 is TGTGCCAGCAGCACCCAGGCAGGGGCCACCCACGAGCAGTACTTC. Protein product: CASSTQAGATHEQYF.

J is TRBJ1-1 and V is TRBV7-9, with D uncertain. CDR3 length: 14 residues. The V end was cut by 1 base, the J end by 0 bases, with 6 bases between. Germline CDR1 is SEHNR and CDR2 is FQNEAQ (reference sequence). In nucleotides, the CDR3 is TGTGCCAGCAGCTTAGATGGGGTGAACACTGAAGCTTTCTTT. This translates into CASSLDGVNTEAFF.

The V and J genes are TRBV27 and TRBJ2-7; TRBD1 agrees at 8 bases. Germline CDR1 and CDR2: MNHEY and SMNVEV (reference sequence). The CDR3 extends over 12 amino acids. Trimming took 8 bases from V and 2 from J; bases not matched to a gene: 2. This chain's CDR3 is CASGQGPYEQYF. Here the CDR3 DNA reads TGTGCCAGCGGACAGGGACCCTACGAGCAGTACTTC.

This chain links TRBV2 with TRBJ2-5, with D tentatively TRBD2 (6 bases). V was shortened by 4 bases and J by 3 bases, with 6 bases between the two germline ends. Germline V gives CDR1 SNHLY, CDR2 FYNNEI. The CDR3 has 12 residues. CDR3 bases: TGTGCCAGCAGTGGGGGGGAAGAGACCCAGTACTTC. It is translated as CASSGGEETQYF.

This chain connects TRBV6-5 to TRBJ2-2, with D hard to call. The CDR3 loop spans 15 amino acids. The V end lost 0 bases, the J end lost 7 bases, and 12 bases lay between the germline ends. Germline V gene data show CDR1 as MNHEY and CDR2 as SVGAGI. CDR3 nucleotides: TGTGCCAGCAGTTACTCGATGACGGGTGGCGGGGAGCTGTTTTTT. This sequence encodes CASSYSMTGGGELFF.

This chain joins TRBV18 and TRBJ2-1; D not resolved. Germline V gene lookup returns CDR1 KGHSH and CDR2 LQKENI. The V end lost 0 bases, the J end lost 5 bases, and 14 bases lay between the germline ends. CDR3 length equals 16 residues. Here the CDR3 reads CASSPPPRSRHNEQFF. CDR3 in DNA: TGTGCCAGCTCACCACCCCCGCGTTCCCGGCACAATGAGCAGTTCTTC. Complete variable domain (other parts from reference TRBV18 and TRBJ2-1): NAGVMQNPRHLVRRRGQEARLRCSPMKGHSHVYWYRQLPEEGLKFMVYLQKENIIDESGMPKERFSAEFPKEGPSILRIQQVVRGDSAAYFCASSPPPRSRHNEQFFGPGTRLTVL.

J is TRBJ2-2 and V is TRBV15; D may be TRBD1 (6 bases). The CDR3 sequence is 15 residues long. Trimming pared 5 bases from V and 4 bases from J, leaving 14 bases between. Looked up from germline, CDR1 is LNHNV and CDR2 is YYDKDF (reference sequence). Here the CDR3 reads CATSPETGITGELFF. The CDR3, as DNA: TGTGCCACCAGCCCAGAGACAGGAATCACCGGGGAGCTGTTTTTT.

This clone has a handful of counts. This sequence joins TRBV19 and TRBJ2-5; 8 positions match TRBD1. From germline, CDR1 is LNHDA and CDR2 SQIVND (reference sequence). V dropped 4 bases and J dropped 5; count of bases not matched to a gene: 6. The CDR3 loop spans 14 amino acids. The CDR3 DNA reads TGTGCCAGTAGTACCCCAGGGGGCGGGGAGACCCAGTACTTC. Amino acid sequence: CASSTPGGGETQYF. Full variable domain (missing parts from reference TRBV19 and TRBJ2-5): DGGITQSPKYLFRKEGQNVTLSCEQNLNHDAMYWYRQDPGQGLRLIYYSQIVNDFQKGDIAEGYSVSREKKESFPLTVTSAQKNPTAFYLCASSTPGGGETQYFGPGTRLLVL.

The chain joins TRBV29-1 to TRBJ2-2; 9 nucleotides match TRBD1. The CDR3 runs 14 residues. Germline V gene lookup returns CDR1 SQVTM and CDR2 ANQGSEA. The V segment lost 8 bases and the J segment 0 bases; nucleotides outside the gene matches: 4. CDR3 sequence: CSSRTGANTGELFF. The CDR3, as DNA: TGCAGCTCCCGGACAGGGGCGAACACCGGGGAGCTGTTTTTT.